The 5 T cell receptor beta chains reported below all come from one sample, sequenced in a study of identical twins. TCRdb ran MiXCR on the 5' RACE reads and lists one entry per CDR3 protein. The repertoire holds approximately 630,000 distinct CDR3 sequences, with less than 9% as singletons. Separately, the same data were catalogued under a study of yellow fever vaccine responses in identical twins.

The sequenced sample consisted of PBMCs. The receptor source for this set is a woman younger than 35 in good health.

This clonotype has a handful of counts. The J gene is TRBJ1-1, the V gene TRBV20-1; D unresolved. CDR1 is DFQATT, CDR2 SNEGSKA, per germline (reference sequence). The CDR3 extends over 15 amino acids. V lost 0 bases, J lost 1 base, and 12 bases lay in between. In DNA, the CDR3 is TGCAGTGCTAGAGATGGGGAGTCCGCGAACACTGAAGCTTTCTTT. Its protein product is CSARDGESANTEAFF.

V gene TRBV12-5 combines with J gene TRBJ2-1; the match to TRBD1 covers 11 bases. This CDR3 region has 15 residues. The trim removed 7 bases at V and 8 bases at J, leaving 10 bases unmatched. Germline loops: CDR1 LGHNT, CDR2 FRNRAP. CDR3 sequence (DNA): TGTGCTAGTGTCCTCCTGGGACAGGGGGGCCATGAGCAGTTCTTC. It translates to CASVLLGQGGHEQFF.

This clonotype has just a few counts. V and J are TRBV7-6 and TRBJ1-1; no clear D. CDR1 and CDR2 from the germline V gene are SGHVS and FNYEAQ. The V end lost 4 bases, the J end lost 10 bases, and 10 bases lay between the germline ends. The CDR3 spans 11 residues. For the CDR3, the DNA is TGTGCCAGCAGCTCTCCCCAGGCAGCTTTCTTT. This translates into CASSSPQAAFF.

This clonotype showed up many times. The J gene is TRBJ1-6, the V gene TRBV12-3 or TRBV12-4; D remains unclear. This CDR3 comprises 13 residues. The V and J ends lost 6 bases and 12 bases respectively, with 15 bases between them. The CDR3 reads CASRNMAVGPLHF. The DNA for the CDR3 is TGTGCCAGCAGAAATATGGCAGTTGGACCCCTCCACTTT.

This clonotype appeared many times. The CDR3 nucleotides read TGCGCCAGCAGCCAACGGCAAGGCGCCGAGCAGTACTTC. Protein product: CASSQRQGAEQYF. The chain employs TRBV4-1 and TRBJ2-7; D ambiguous. This CDR3 contains 13 residues. Per the germline V gene, CDR1 is MGHRA and CDR2 is YSYEKL. Deletions cut 2 bases from V and 6 bases from J, with 11 bases between.